This T cell receptor beta chain was recovered during a study of identical twins. Regarding this clonotype: Its antigen is still unknown.

Study-wide results and caveats: Within cord blood, abundant beta clonotypes carried fewer insertions, but memory repertoires showed no such trend. Researchers reported weaker excess twin sharing in beta out-of-frame sequences. Low generation probability was overrepresented in out-of-frame alpha sequences shared by twins.

TCRdb itself ran the 5' RACE reads through MiXCR, one entry per CDR3 protein. The sample contains about 790,000 distinct CDR3 sequences, around a sixth of which appear only once. Germline CDR1 SGHTA, CDR2 FQGNSA. The CDR3 runs to 12 residues. Between the trimmed V and J ends, which lost 3 bases and 5 bases, there was a span of 7 bases. This same sample was also taken into another study, of T cells expressing NK-cell markers. That source adds: NKG2C+ dominant clonotype frequencies in six or seven donors were roughly 1.0-7.0% of CD8+ T cells.

The TCR was taken from a woman under 30 in good health. This chain connects TRBV7-2 to TRBJ2-5; D is undetermined. Material for sequencing was PBMCs. The CDR3 loop reads CASSFYSETQYF. The CDR3 bases are TGTGCCAGCAGCTTCTATAGCGAGACCCAGTACTTC.